This is a list of T cell receptor beta chains from one sample in a study of shared clonotypes between healthy human individuals. Sequenced by immunoSEQ multiplex PCR; TCRdb stores in-frame clones only, minus some. The table lists approximately 1.5 million clones, 95% to 99% of them singletons. What was sequenced was naive CD4+ T cells sorted from blood. The receptors shown here come from a man aged 25 to 40 in good health. CDR3s include the opening cysteine and the closing phenylalanine or tryptophan. D genes are given only for firm matches. Part of the rows lack a size; the others show once, few, many or a class for expanded clones.

TRBV10-2	TRBJ2-7	NA	16	TRBD2	TGCGCCAGCAGATACTCTAGCGGGAGGGCTTTTCACGAGCAGTACTTC	CASRYSSGRAFHEQYF
TRBV9	TRBJ1-5	NA	15	NA	TGTGCCAGCAGCGCGGACAGTTATAGCAATCAGCCCCAGCATTTT	CASSADSYSNQPQHF
TRBV19	TRBJ1-2	NA	14	TRBD1	TGTGCCAGTAGTACCCTACAGGGGCGGTATGGCTACACCTTC	CASSTLQGRYGYTF
TRBV7-2	TRBJ2-5	once	13	NA	TGTGCCAGCAGCTTACAGGGGCGGGAGACCCAGTACTTC	CASSLQGRETQYF
TRBV28	TRBJ1-2	NA	12	NA	TGTGCCAGCAGCCTTGGGAACTATGGCTACACCTTC	CASSLGNYGYTF
TRBV18	TRBJ2-7	NA	14	NA	TGTGCCAGCTCACCACGCGGGACAGCCTACGAGCAGTACTTC	CASSPRGTAYEQYF
TRBV25-1	TRBJ2-1	NA	15	NA	TGTGCCAGCAGTGATTCGGGAAGGGGGGACAATGAGCAGTTCTTC	CASSDSGRGDNEQFF
TRBV10-3	TRBJ2-1	NA	14	TRBD2	TGTGCCATCAGTGACCCTCCTCGGGGGGATGAGCAGTTCTTC	CAISDPPRGDEQFF
TRBV28	TRBJ1-5	NA	13	NA	TGTGCCAGCAGTTTGTACGCAGATCAGCCCCAGCATTTT	CASSLYADQPQHF
TRBV19	TRBJ2-1	once	15	TRBD1	TGTGCCAGTAGTGAACGTCCGGGACAGGGAGATGAGCAGTTCTTC	CASSERPGQGDEQFF
TRBV5-1	TRBJ2-7	NA	16	TRBD2	TGCGCCAGCAGCCGGGGGGTAGCGGGAGTAACCTACGAGCAGTACTTC	CASSRGVAGVTYEQYF
TRBV6-5	TRBJ2-2	NA	15	TRBD2	TGTGCCAGCAGCCGGGGACTAGCGGTAGGCGGGGAGCTGTTTTTT	CASSRGLAVGGELFF
TRBV7-2	TRBJ2-7	NA	14	NA	TGTGCCAGCAGGAAGGGACCGGTGGACTACGAGCAGTACTTC	CASRKGPVDYEQYF
TRBV6-1	TRBJ2-3	NA	16	TRBD2	TGTGCCAGCAGTGCTCTGACTAGCGGGACTACAGATACGCAGTATTTT	CASSALTSGTTDTQYF
TRBV7-2	TRBJ2-7	NA	12	TRBD1	TGTGCCAGCAGCTTCAGGGGGCAAGAGCAGTACTTC	CASSFRGQEQYF
TRBV10-3	TRBJ2-7	NA	15	NA	TGTGCCACCTCCCCGGGGCCGTCCGACTCCTACGAGCAGTACTTC	CATSPGPSDSYEQYF
TRBV5-8	TRBJ1-1	NA	15	TRBD1	TGTGCCAGCAGCTTGGGCCACAGGGGTGGAACTGAAGCTTTCTTT	CASSLGHRGGTEAFF
TRBV7-9	TRBJ2-1	NA	14	TRBD2	TGTGCCATGTCATTGGGACTAGCGGGGGATGAGCAGTTCTTC	CAMSLGLAGDEQFF
TRBV5-1	TRBJ1-5	NA	14	NA	TGCGCCAGCAGCTTGGTTGGCGGGAATCAGCCCCAGCATTTT	CASSLVGGNQPQHF
TRBV5-1	TRBJ2-2	NA	16	TRBD2	TGCGCCAGCAGCTTGGTGACTAGCGGGAGGCCCGGGGAGCTGTTTTTT	CASSLVTSGRPGELFF
TRBV5-1	TRBJ2-7	NA	14	TRBD2	TGCGCCAGCAGCTCGACTAGCGGGGGCTACGAGCAGTACTTC	CASSSTSGGYEQYF
TRBV30	TRBJ2-3	NA	12	NA	TGTGCCTGGAGTGTAAGCCCGGGGATACAGTATTTT	CAWSVSPGIQYF
TRBV21-1	TRBJ1-5	NA	14	NA	TGTGCCAGCAGCAATTCCCGGGGCAATCAGCCCCAGCATTTT	CASSNSRGNQPQHF
TRBV9	TRBJ2-1	NA	16	TRBD2	TGTGCCAGCAGCCCCCGAGCTAGCGGGAGTATCTATGAGCAGTTCTTC	CASSPRASGSIYEQFF
TRBV5-1	TRBJ2-7	NA	14	TRBD1	TGCGCCAGCAGCTTGAGCGCAGGGGGTCCCGAGCAGTACTTC	CASSLSAGGPEQYF
TRBV6-5	TRBJ1-2	NA	14	TRBD1	TGTGCCAGCAGCCCGCGACAGGGGAGCATCGGCTACACCTTC	CASSPRQGSIGYTF
TRBV5-1	TRBJ1-1	NA	20	NA	TGCGCCAGCAGCTCGGGATTGCGAGGGGGGACTAACAAAATGTACACTGAAGCTTTCTTT	CASSSGLRGGTNKMYTEAFF
TRBV5-1	TRBJ2-3	NA	16	TRBD2	TGCGCCAGCAGCTTAAAAGCGGGAGGTCTCGGCGATACGCAGTATTTT	CASSLKAGGLGDTQYF
TRBV19	TRBJ1-1	NA	13	TRBD1	TGTGCCAGCCTACAGGGGAGGAGCACTGAAGCTTTCTTT	CASLQGRSTEAFF
TRBV7-6	TRBJ1-2	NA	13	NA	TGTGCCAGCAGCTTCAGGGAGGACTATGGCTACACCTTC	CASSFREDYGYTF
TRBV6-1	TRBJ1-5	NA	15	TRBD1	TGTGCCAGCAAGTTCCCGGACAGGGAGAATCAGCCCCAGCATTTT	CASKFPDRENQPQHF
TRBV7-9	TRBJ1-2	NA	14	NA	TGTGCCAGCAGCCCCTCTTGGAGCAGCAATGGCTACACCTTC	CASSPSWSSNGYTF
TRBV28	TRBJ2-1	NA	17	NA	TGTGCCAGCAGGGATCATATAGCCCTACCCTCCTACAATGAGCAGTTCTTC	CASRDHIALPSYNEQFF
TRBV20-1	TRBJ2-5	NA	11	NA	TGCAGTGCTTACGGGGCCGGGACCCAGTACTTC	CSAYGAGTQYF
TRBV7-9	TRBJ2-7	NA	13	NA	TGTGCCAGCAGCTTTTTGTCCCTCTACGAGCAGTACTTC	CASSFLSLYEQYF
TRBV5-6	TRBJ2-5	NA	16	NA	TGTGCCAGCAGCCCCGGAAGAAACTGGCTACAAGAGACCCAGTACTTC	CASSPGRNWLQETQYF
TRBV29-1	TRBJ2-3	NA	13	TRBD2	TGCAGCGTAGTTGCGGGAGGCACAGATACGCAGTATTTT	CSVVAGGTDTQYF
TRBV28	TRBJ2-1	NA	18	TRBD2	TGTGCCAGCAGCCCCAGGATAGCGGGACCGCCATCCTACAATGAGCAGTTCTTC	CASSPRIAGPPSYNEQFF
TRBV28	TRBJ2-1	NA	11	NA	TGTGCCAGCAGGCTAAAGAATGAGCAGTTCTTC	CASRLKNEQFF
TRBV19	TRBJ2-7	NA	14	TRBD1	TGTGCCAGTAGTCTAAGACAGGGGTCCTACGAGCAGTACTTC	CASSLRQGSYEQYF
TRBV6-5	TRBJ2-1	NA	13	TRBD2	TGTGCCAGCAGGCGGGACTACTACAATGAGCAGTTCTTC	CASRRDYYNEQFF
TRBV11-2	TRBJ1-1	NA	15	NA	TGTGCCAGCAGCTTAGTTCAGGGGACGAACACTGAAGCTTTCTTT	CASSLVQGTNTEAFF
TRBV28	TRBJ2-1	NA	17	NA	TGTGCCAGCAGTTTTCCCAGGGGGAGCGGGGTGGGCAATGAGCAGTTCTTC	CASSFPRGSGVGNEQFF
TRBV29-1	TRBJ2-3	NA	11	NA	TGCAGCGTTGAGGGCGCGGATACGCAGTATTTT	CSVEGADTQYF
TRBV28	TRBJ2-7	NA	12	NA	TGTGCCAGCAGTTTAGGACTGGGGGAGCAGTACTTC	CASSLGLGEQYF
TRBV6-5	TRBJ1-1	NA	14	NA	TGTGCCAGCAGTTTAGAGGGGGTGAACACTGAAGCTTTCTTT	CASSLEGVNTEAFF
TRBV27	TRBJ2-2	once	16	TRBD2	TGTGCCAGCAGTTTATTCCCTAGCGGGAGCACCGGGGAGCTGTTTTTT	CASSLFPSGSTGELFF
TRBV6-6	TRBJ1-1	NA	14	NA	TGTGCCAGCAGTTACTCGATGATAGGGACAGAAGCTTTCTTT	CASSYSMIGTEAFF
TRBV4-1	TRBJ2-7	NA	14	NA	TGCGCCAGCAGCCTTCAAGGTCAGACCTACGAGCAGTACTTC	CASSLQGQTYEQYF
TRBV19	TRBJ1-5	NA	14	TRBD1	TGTGCCAGTAGGAGGACAGGGCAGGATCAGCCCCAGCATTTT	CASRRTGQDQPQHF
TRBV2	TRBJ1-5	NA	15	TRBD1	TGTGCCAGCAACTTAGGGGGGACAGGGGACCAGCCCCAGCATTTT	CASNLGGTGDQPQHF
TRBV27	TRBJ1-2	NA	13	NA	TGTGCCAGCAGTTTGCGACTTAACTATGGCTACACCTTC	CASSLRLNYGYTF
TRBV18	TRBJ2-7	once	15	NA	TGTGCCAGCTCACCTCCCTTCTCGGGCGGCTACGAGCAGTACTTC	CASSPPFSGGYEQYF
TRBV4-1	TRBJ1-2	NA	14	NA	TGCGCCAGCAGCCAGGAAGGGTTTTACTATGGCTACACCTTC	CASSQEGFYYGYTF
TRBV7-9	TRBJ1-5	NA	15	NA	TGTGCCAGCAGTCCGGGAACGGGGGAAAATCAGCCCCAGCATTTT	CASSPGTGENQPQHF
TRBV9	TRBJ1-2	NA	16	TRBD1	TGTGCCAGCAGCGTGGGCCGGGACAGGGATAACTATGGCTACACCTTC	CASSVGRDRDNYGYTF
TRBV5-1	TRBJ2-3	NA	14	TRBD2	TGCGCCAGCAGCCCCGGGGGGGGCCGGGATACGCAGTATTTT	CASSPGGGRDTQYF